This T cell receptor (beta chain) was retrieved from a study of beta chain features in type 1 diabetes. The V end lost 5 bases, the J end lost 0 bases, and 12 bases lay between the germline ends. Per the germline V gene, CDR1 is SNHLY and CDR2 is FYNNEI. The CDR3 totals 15 residues. Regarding this clone: Its antigen is as yet unknown.

Study observations and caveats: Patients' naive, central memory and Treg TCRB repertoires seemed closer to one another than those of healthy donors. Shorter TCRB CDR3s, moderately but significantly so, were found in Type 1 diabetes patients in all four CD4+ subsets.

What was sequenced were expressed TCRB transcripts, since all of the isolated RNA had been reverse transcribed. Some 3.8 million reads, on average, came from each naive, central memory and regulatory T cell sample. Produced via immunoSEQ multiplex PCR; TCRdb's table is partial and in-frame only. The repertoire holds some 640,000 clones, with about 14% as singletons. Purity exceeded 95% in all sorted populations. J is TRBJ2-3 and V is TRBV2; either TRBD1 or TRBD2 may fit D (6 bases each). Sequenced sample: naive CD4+ T cells from blood. The TCR originated in a man between 18 and 35 years old with type 1 diabetes. This CDR3 reads CASSQEGGSTDTQYF. In DNA form, the CDR3 reads TGTGCCAGCAGTCAGGAGGGGGGAAGCACAGATACGCAGTATTTT.